This T cell receptor beta chain was found in a study of breast tumors, draining lymph nodes, adjacent tissues. Whole-study results and caveats: Most tumor T cells seemingly derive from lymph node, then expand in tumor. Tumor TCR diversity was below lymph nodes but above nontumor tissue.

TCRdb processed the multiplex PCR reads anew with MiXCR; each CDR3 protein has one entry. The repertoire holds some 130,000 distinct CDR3 sequences, with around 20% as singletons. This clonotype was observed at least ten times. Its antigen remains unidentified. Germline CDR1 reads MNHNY; CDR2 reads SVGAGI (reference sequence). This CDR3 contains 16 residues. Between the trimmed V and J ends, which lost 4 bases and 3 bases, there was a span of 17 bases. Breast cancer patients provided tissue from their axillary draining lymph nodes. This TCR came from a female donor with breast cancer. Some clones in this sample may be carry-over from other donors' samples. The J gene is TRBJ2-3, the V gene TRBV6-6; D is perhaps TRBD1 (8 bases). The source material was axillary lymph node tissue. The CDR3 DNA reads as TGTGCCAGCAGTTTGGGAACAGGGGGAGGGACAGATACGCAGTATTTT. Its translation: CASSLGTGGGTDTQYF.